The rows below give T cell receptor beta chains drawn from one sample of a study of OX40 agonist ivuxolimab in advanced cancers. Measured with immunoSEQ multiplex PCR; TCRdb has only the in-frame clones, and not every one. The sample has 65,000 to 95,000 clones, 88% seen once. The sample in question was CD4+ or CD8+ T cells sorted from blood, obtained in a trial of the OX40 agonist ivuxolimab. The receptors come from an adult with an advanced solid tumor such as melanoma, head and neck, liver or kidney cancer. Each CDR3 is given with its conserved first and last residue. D genes are given only for firm matches. Where a row states a size, it is once, few, many or the class of an expanded clone; other rows omit it.

d_gene: NA; j_gene: TRBJ1-4; abundance: NA; v_gene: TRBV19; CDR3nt: TGTGCCAGTAGTCCGGCGAGTGCAACTAATGAAAAACTGTTTTTT; CDR3aa: CASSPASATNEKLFF
d_gene: NA; j_gene: TRBJ2-5; abundance: NA; v_gene: TRBV2; CDR3nt: TGTGCCAGCAGTGAACAGGCTCAGACCCAGTACTTC; CDR3aa: CASSEQAQTQYF
d_gene: NA; j_gene: TRBJ2-1; abundance: NA; v_gene: TRBV11-2; CDR3nt: TGTGCCAGCAGCCCAAATCTGCAGGGTCGAGGTGAGCAGTTCTTC; CDR3aa: CASSPNLQGRGEQFF
d_gene: NA; j_gene: TRBJ1-5; abundance: few; v_gene: TRBV28; CDR3nt: TGTGCCAGCAGTTTAACCAGGGATGGCAATCAGCCCCAGCATTTT; CDR3aa: CASSLTRDGNQPQHF
d_gene: TRBD1; j_gene: TRBJ2-7; abundance: NA; v_gene: TRBV6-1; CDR3nt: TGTGCCAGCAGCGGGACAGTAAGGGGAAGCGAGCAGTACTTC; CDR3aa: CASSGTVRGSEQYF
d_gene: TRBD1; j_gene: TRBJ1-1; abundance: NA; v_gene: TRBV19; CDR3nt: TGTGCCAGTAGTAGGGACAGGGGACATACTGAAGCTTTCTTT; CDR3aa: CASSRDRGHTEAFF
d_gene: TRBD2; j_gene: TRBJ2-5; abundance: NA; v_gene: TRBV7-9; CDR3nt: TGTGCCAGCGCCAGGTGGGCTAGCGGACAAGAGACCCAGTACTTC; CDR3aa: CASARWASGQETQYF
d_gene: NA; j_gene: TRBJ2-5; abundance: NA; v_gene: TRBV6-5; CDR3nt: TGTGCCAGCAGTTACTCGCTCAGACAAGAGACCCAGTACTTC; CDR3aa: CASSYSLRQETQYF
d_gene: TRBD1; j_gene: TRBJ1-4; abundance: NA; v_gene: TRBV28; CDR3nt: TGTGCCAGCACCCCAGGGGGGGTTGGGGAAAAACTGTTTTTT; CDR3aa: CASTPGGVGEKLFF
d_gene: TRBD2; j_gene: TRBJ2-7; abundance: NA; v_gene: TRBV11-2; CDR3nt: TGTGCCAGCAGCTTACCGGCCGGGGGACTAGCGTACGAGCAGTACTTC; CDR3aa: CASSLPAGGLAYEQYF
d_gene: NA; j_gene: TRBJ1-4; abundance: NA; v_gene: TRBV6-9; CDR3nt: TGTGCCAGCATCGGGCCCCCGCTGGGACCTAAGCTTTTT; CDR3aa: CASIGPPLGPKLF
d_gene: TRBD2; j_gene: TRBJ2-5; abundance: NA; v_gene: TRBV9; CDR3nt: TGTGCCAGCAGCGCCCGAGGGGCGGGAGGGGAAGAGACCCAGTACTTC; CDR3aa: CASSARGAGGEETQYF
d_gene: TRBD1; j_gene: TRBJ1-2; abundance: NA; v_gene: TRBV6-5; CDR3nt: TGTGCCAGCACCCCGGACAGGGATAATAACTATGGCTACACCTTC; CDR3aa: CASTPDRDNNYGYTF
d_gene: NA; j_gene: TRBJ2-3; abundance: NA; v_gene: TRBV28; CDR3nt: TGTGCCAGCAGGAGGGCCGGAGATACGCAGTATTTT; CDR3aa: CASRRAGDTQYF
d_gene: NA; j_gene: TRBJ1-4; abundance: NA; v_gene: TRBV7-9; CDR3nt: TGTGCCAGCAGCCCTAATGAAAAACTGTTTTTT; CDR3aa: CASSPNEKLFF
d_gene: NA; j_gene: TRBJ2-5; abundance: few; v_gene: TRBV21-1; CDR3nt: TGTGCCAGCAGGGAGGGCGGAGGGGTACAGACCCAGTACTTC; CDR3aa: CASREGGGVQTQYF
d_gene: NA; j_gene: TRBJ2-2; abundance: few; v_gene: TRBV7-3; CDR3nt: TGTGCCAGCAGCCCATACAGGGAAATTGGCACCGGGGAGCTGTTTTTT; CDR3aa: CASSPYREIGTGELFF
d_gene: NA; j_gene: TRBJ2-5; abundance: once; v_gene: TRBV7-9; CDR3nt: TGTGCCAGCAGCTTACTGCAAGAGACCCAGTACTTC; CDR3aa: CASSLLQETQYF
d_gene: TRBD2; j_gene: TRBJ2-1; abundance: NA; v_gene: TRBV19; CDR3nt: TGTGCCAGTGCCTCAGTAGCTAGCGGGAGAATAGACAATGAGCAGTTCTTC; CDR3aa: CASASVASGRIDNEQFF
d_gene: NA; j_gene: TRBJ2-3; abundance: NA; v_gene: TRBV28; CDR3nt: TGTGCCAGCAGTTTATCCAGCGCCGGGAGCTCAGATACGCAGTATTTT; CDR3aa: CASSLSSAGSSDTQYF
d_gene: TRBD1; j_gene: TRBJ2-1; abundance: NA; v_gene: TRBV28; CDR3nt: TGTGCCAGCAGTCCCCCTGGGACAGTCAACAATGAGCAGTTCTTC; CDR3aa: CASSPPGTVNNEQFF
d_gene: NA; j_gene: TRBJ1-1; abundance: few; v_gene: TRBV30; CDR3nt: TGTGCCTGGGGGGCCAGGGCGCATGAAGCTTTCTTT; CDR3aa: CAWGARAHEAFF
d_gene: NA; j_gene: TRBJ2-5; abundance: NA; v_gene: TRBV18; CDR3nt: TGTGCCAGCTCACAGAACCAGGGAAGGGAGACCCAGTACTTC; CDR3aa: CASSQNQGRETQYF
d_gene: NA; j_gene: TRBJ1-1; abundance: NA; v_gene: TRBV10-3; CDR3nt: TGTGCCATCAGTGGGCAGGGCCCCAACACTGAAGCTTTCTTT; CDR3aa: CAISGQGPNTEAFF
d_gene: NA; j_gene: TRBJ1-4; abundance: NA; v_gene: TRBV19; CDR3nt: TGTGCCTCGTCCCCAACTAATGAAAAACTGTTTTTT; CDR3aa: CASSPTNEKLFF
d_gene: NA; j_gene: TRBJ2-3; abundance: NA; v_gene: TRBV6-5; CDR3nt: TGTGCCAGCAGTTACAAACTAGCCGACGATACGCAGTATTTT; CDR3aa: CASSYKLADDTQYF
d_gene: NA; j_gene: TRBJ2-1; abundance: NA; v_gene: TRBV19; CDR3nt: TGTGCCAGTAGTGGTTCCCTGCACTCCGTTAATGAGCAGTTCTTC; CDR3aa: CASSGSLHSVNEQFF
d_gene: NA; j_gene: TRBJ2-3; abundance: once; v_gene: TRBV7-3; CDR3nt: TGTGCCAGCAGCTTAAGCGTTGCAGATACGCAGTATTTT; CDR3aa: CASSLSVADTQYF
d_gene: TRBD1; j_gene: TRBJ2-5; abundance: NA; v_gene: TRBV10-3; CDR3nt: TGTGCCATCAGCGGGACAGGGAAGAAAGAGACCCAGTACTTC; CDR3aa: CAISGTGKKETQYF
d_gene: TRBD2; j_gene: TRBJ2-2; abundance: NA; v_gene: TRBV7-2; CDR3nt: TGTGCCAGCAGCTTTGGAGGGACTAGAGCCACCGGGGAGCTGTTTTTT; CDR3aa: CASSFGGTRATGELFF
d_gene: NA; j_gene: TRBJ1-1; abundance: once; v_gene: TRBV14; CDR3nt: TGTGCCAGCAGCCAAGAGATCGGGGGCGGATACACTGAAGCTTTCTTT; CDR3aa: CASSQEIGGGYTEAFF
d_gene: NA; j_gene: TRBJ1-2; abundance: NA; v_gene: TRBV27; CDR3nt: TGTGCCAGCAGTTCGAAGGGGGGGCACTATGGCTACACCTTC; CDR3aa: CASSSKGGHYGYTF
d_gene: TRBD2; j_gene: TRBJ2-7; abundance: NA; v_gene: TRBV5-6; CDR3nt: TGTGCCAGCAGCAGCCCGGGAGGGCTCAGGGAGCAGTACTTC; CDR3aa: CASSSPGGLREQYF
d_gene: NA; j_gene: TRBJ2-7; abundance: NA; v_gene: TRBV27; CDR3nt: TGTGCCAGCAGTTACAACAGGGACTCCTACGAGCAGTACTTC; CDR3aa: CASSYNRDSYEQYF
d_gene: NA; j_gene: TRBJ2-1; abundance: NA; v_gene: TRBV4-1; CDR3nt: TGCGCCAGCAGGGATCGGGGCCAGGGTAGCTCCTACAATGAGCAGTTCTTC; CDR3aa: CASRDRGQGSSYNEQFF
d_gene: TRBD2; j_gene: TRBJ2-1; abundance: NA; v_gene: TRBV5-4; CDR3nt: TGTGCCAGCAGCCGGACTAGCGGGCAGTACAATGAGCAGTTCTTC; CDR3aa: CASSRTSGQYNEQFF
d_gene: NA; j_gene: TRBJ1-3; abundance: NA; v_gene: TRBV27; CDR3nt: TGTGCCAGCAGTCCAGGGACGCCCGGATCCTCTGGAAACACCATATATTTT; CDR3aa: CASSPGTPGSSGNTIYF
d_gene: TRBD1; j_gene: TRBJ2-7; abundance: NA; v_gene: TRBV7-9; CDR3nt: TGTGCCAGCAGCTTAGCGGACAGGTGGGAGCAGTACTTC; CDR3aa: CASSLADRWEQYF
d_gene: TRBD2; j_gene: TRBJ2-7; abundance: once; v_gene: TRBV6-5; CDR3nt: TGTGCCAGCAGTTACGATAGCGGGAGGAGTACCTACGAGCAGTACTTC; CDR3aa: CASSYDSGRSTYEQYF
d_gene: NA; j_gene: TRBJ1-1; abundance: NA; v_gene: TRBV6-1; CDR3nt: TGTGCCAGCGGGGGTGCATTGGACCTTGAAGCTTTCTTT; CDR3aa: CASGGALDLEAFF
d_gene: NA; j_gene: TRBJ2-7; abundance: NA; v_gene: TRBV6-5; CDR3nt: TGTGCCAGCAGTCGAGACTACTACGAGCAGTACTTC; CDR3aa: CASSRDYYEQYF